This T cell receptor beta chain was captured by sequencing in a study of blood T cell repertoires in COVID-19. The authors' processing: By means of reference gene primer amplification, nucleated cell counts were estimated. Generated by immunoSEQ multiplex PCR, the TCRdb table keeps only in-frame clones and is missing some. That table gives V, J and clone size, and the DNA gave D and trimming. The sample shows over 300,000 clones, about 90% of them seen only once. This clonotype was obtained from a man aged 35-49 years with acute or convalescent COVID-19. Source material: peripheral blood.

The CDR3: CASMLLWGGAYNEQFF. The DNA for the CDR3 is TGTGCCAGTATGCTTTTATGGGGGGGTGCCTACAATGAGCAGTTCTTC. The gene calls are TRBV5-4 and TRBJ2-1; 7 positions agree with TRBD2. V was clipped by 8 bases and J by 2 bases; unmatched bases: 13. The CDR3 is made up of 16 amino acids. The germline V gene encodes CDR1 SGHNT and CDR2 YYREEE (reference sequence).